This passage covers 10 T cell receptor beta chains from one sample sequenced in a study of metastatic and nonmetastatic thyroid tumors. TCRdb reassembled clones from the PCR reads with MiXCR. This table holds fewer than 40,000 clones, 35% to 45% found once. Each patient came to thyroid surgery without any prior treatment (of any kind). Sequencing used tumor tissue. These receptors all come from a female donor with papillary thyroid cancer or a benign thyroid nodule (not recorded which). Some clones in this sample may be carry-over from other donors' samples.

The V gene is TRBV9, the J gene TRBJ2-3, with TRBD1 identical over 9 bases. Trimming took 3 bases from V and 5 from J; bases not matched to a gene: 4. Germline lookup yields CDR1 SGDLS and CDR2 YYNGEE. The CDR3 is made up of 14 amino acids. The CDR3 DNA sequence: TGTGCCAGCAGCGCCGGACAGGGGAAAGATACGCAGTATTTT. Residues: CASSAGQGKDTQYF.

This clone was seen repeatedly, ten times or more. The chain combines TRBV3-1 with TRBJ2-1; the D is unclear. Trimming stripped 4 bases from V and 0 bases from J, with 10 bases between. Germline values: CDR1 LGHDT, CDR2 YNNKEL (reference sequence). CDR3 length: 15 residues. Here the CDR3 DNA reads TGTGCCAGCAGCCCGAGCCGTAGCTCCTACAATGAGCAGTTCTTC. It specifies CASSPSRSSYNEQFF.

The chain couples TRBV19 to TRBJ2-7; 10 bases are a match to TRBD1. V dropped 4 bases and J dropped 3; count of bases not matched to a gene: 9. Germline lookup yields CDR1 LNHDA and CDR2 SQIVND (reference sequence). The CDR3 covers 16 residues. The CDR3 DNA is TGTGCCAGTAGTACCCCGACAGGGGGCAATTACTACGAGCAGTACTTC. Translating it yields CASSTPTGGNYYEQYF.

The J gene is TRBJ1-2, the V gene TRBV6-1; 10 bases map to TRBD1. V trimming: 4 bases; J trimming: 6 bases; junction bases outside the gene matches: 5. CDR1 is MNHNS, CDR2 SASEGT, per germline. This CDR3 has 14 residues. The CDR3 protein is CASSGQGASDGYTF. CDR3 nucleotides: TGTGCCAGCAGTGGACAGGGGGCTAGTGATGGCTACACCTTC.

The CDR3 bases are TGTGCCTGGAGTACCGGGGTCGGCAACGAGCAGTACTTC. Its protein product is CAWSTGVGNEQYF. The chain combines TRBV30 with TRBJ2-7; TRBD2 is a possible D gene (5 bases). The V gene's germline CDR1 is GTSNPN and CDR2 SVGIG (reference sequence). Trimming removed 2 bases from V and 5 bases from J, with 13 bases in between. This CDR3 is 13 amino acids long. The variable domain in full, completed from reference TRBV30 and TRBJ2-7, reads SQTIHQWPATLVQPVGSPLSLECTVEGTSNPNLYWYRQAAGRGLQLLFYSVGIGQISSEVPQNLSASRPQDRQFILSSKKLLLSDSGFYLCAWSTGVGNEQYFGPGTRLTVT.

This chain links TRBV10-3 with TRBJ1-1, with D unresolved. Trimming removed 6 bases from V and 2 bases from J, with 10 bases in between. The CDR3 runs 13 residues. Germline V gives CDR1 ENHRY, CDR2 SYGVKD. CDR3 protein: CAIRPSGNTEAFF. CDR3 nucleotide sequence: TGTGCCATCAGACCGTCAGGAAACACTGAAGCTTTCTTT.

This clone was detected a few times. The chain carries TRBV19 and TRBJ2-4; 8 positions match TRBD2. J gave up 6 bases and V 5 bases, and 6 bases lay outside the gene matches. The germline V gene has CDR1 LNHDA and CDR2 SQIVND (reference sequence). This CDR3 comprises 14 residues. CDR3 loop: CASSVYREGNIQYF. The CDR3 region has the DNA TGTGCCAGTAGTGTATACCGGGAGGGAAACATTCAGTACTTC.

The rearrangement joins TRBV10-1 to TRBJ2-7, with a possible D match to TRBD2 (6 bases). Trimming cost V 5 bases and J 3 bases, with 14 bases left between them. CDR1 is WNHNN and CDR2 is SYGVQD in the germline V gene (reference sequence). The CDR3 is made up of 14 amino acids. The CDR3 nucleotides read TGCGCCAGCAGTCGGGGGACGGACCTCTACGAGCAGTACTTC. Amino acid sequence: CASSRGTDLYEQYF.

The chain employs TRBV20-1 and TRBJ2-3, with unresolved D. The CDR3 extends over 10 amino acids. Germline CDR1 and CDR2: DFQATT and SNEGSKA (reference sequence). Trimming pared 3 bases from V and 6 bases from J, leaving 4 bases between. The CDR3 here is CSASRDTQYF. The CDR3 nucleotides are TGCAGTGCTAGTCGTGATACGCAGTATTTT.

This clone turned up a few times. The J gene is TRBJ1-2, the V gene TRBV12-3 or TRBV12-4; D is uncertain. This CDR3 has 14 amino acids. Between the trimmed V and J ends, which lost 4 bases and 5 bases, there was a span of 14 bases. CDR3 sequence (DNA): TGTGCCAGCAGTTCGGATCCGCTGAATTATGGCTACACCTTC. It translates to CASSSDPLNYGYTF.